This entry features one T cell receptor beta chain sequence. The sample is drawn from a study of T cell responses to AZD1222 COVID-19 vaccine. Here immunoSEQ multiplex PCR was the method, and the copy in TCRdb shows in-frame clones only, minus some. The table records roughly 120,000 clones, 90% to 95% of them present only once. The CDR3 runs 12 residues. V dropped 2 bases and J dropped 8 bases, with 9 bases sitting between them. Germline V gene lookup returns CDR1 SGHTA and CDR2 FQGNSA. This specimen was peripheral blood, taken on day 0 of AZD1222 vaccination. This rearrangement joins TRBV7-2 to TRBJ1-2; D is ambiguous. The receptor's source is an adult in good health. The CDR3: CASSLSGFGYTF. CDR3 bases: TGTGCCAGCAGCTTATCTGGGTTCGGCTACACCTTC.